This paragraph reports one TCR beta chain. Its antigen is currently unknown. This record belongs to a study of T cell repertoires in ileal Crohn's disease. Overall study context: Postoperative therapy was given to about half: 11 thiopurines, fewer than 20 anti-TNF agents. Overall study findings and caveats: Every patient over 26.8% clonality showed endoscopic recurrence. Sorted CD8 T cells held more high-frequency clones than CD4.

This CDR3 region has 18 residues. V dropped 1 base and J dropped 3 bases, with 20 bases sitting between them. Germline CDR1 reads SGDLS; CDR2 reads YYNGEE. Some clones are missing from TCRdb's copy, which holds only in-frame ones; the method was immunoSEQ multiplex PCR. The sample has about 8,200 clones, 95% to 96% seen once. The sequence came from an adult with Crohn's disease. This rearrangement joins TRBV9 to TRBJ2-1; TRBD2 might be the D (7 bases). The sample taken for sequencing was ileal tissue. The CDR3 is CASSVLVGGAGSYNEQFF. In nucleotides, the CDR3 is TGTGCCAGCAGCGTACTGGTGGGGGGGGCAGGTAGCTACAATGAGCAGTTCTTC.